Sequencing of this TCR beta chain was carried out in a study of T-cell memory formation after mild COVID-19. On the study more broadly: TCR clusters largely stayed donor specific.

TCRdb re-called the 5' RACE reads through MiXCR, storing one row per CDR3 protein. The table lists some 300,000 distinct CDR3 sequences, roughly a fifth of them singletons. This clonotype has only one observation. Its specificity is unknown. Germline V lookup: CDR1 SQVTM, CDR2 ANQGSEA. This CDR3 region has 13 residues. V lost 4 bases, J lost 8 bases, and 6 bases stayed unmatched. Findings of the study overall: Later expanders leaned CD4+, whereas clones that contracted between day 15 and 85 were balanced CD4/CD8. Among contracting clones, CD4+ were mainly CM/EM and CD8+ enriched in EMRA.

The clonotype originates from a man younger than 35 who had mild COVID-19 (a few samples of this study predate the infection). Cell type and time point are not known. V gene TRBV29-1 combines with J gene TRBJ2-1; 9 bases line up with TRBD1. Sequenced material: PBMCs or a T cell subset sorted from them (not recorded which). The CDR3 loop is CSVARDREDEQFF. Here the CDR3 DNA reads TGCAGCGTTGCGAGGGACAGGGAGGATGAGCAGTTCTTC.